These T cell receptor beta chains were read from a single sample in a study of T cell responses to AZD1222 COVID-19 vaccine. The protocol was immunoSEQ multiplex PCR, while the TCRdb copy is restricted to in-frame clones and leaves out a portion. This sample has 90,000 to 95,000 clones; 70% to 90% occur once, and the top ten carry roughly 10%. Sequencing was performed on peripheral blood, taken on day 0 of AZD1222 vaccination. Receptor source: an adult in good health. The CDR3 runs from the conserved cysteine through the conserved F or W. The D gene is left open where the match is weak. Not all rows give a size; the values are once, few, many and, for expanded clones, a class.

d_call: -
cdr3_length: 14
clone_size: -
j_call: TRBJ1-3
v_call: TRBV4-1
cdr3_aa: CASSQGHSGNTIYF
cdr3_nt: TGCGCCAGCAGCCAAGGACACTCTGGAAACACCATATATTTT

d_call: -
cdr3_length: 14
clone_size: -
j_call: TRBJ1-1
v_call: TRBV27
cdr3_aa: CASTRIQGHTEAFF
cdr3_nt: TGTGCCAGCACGAGAATACAGGGTCACACTGAAGCTTTCTTT

d_call: TRBD1
cdr3_length: 14
clone_size: -
j_call: TRBJ1-1
v_call: TRBV10-1
cdr3_aa: CASSKGQGNTEAFF
cdr3_nt: TGCGCCAGCAGTAAGGGACAGGGGAACACTGAAGCTTTCTTT

d_call: TRBD1
cdr3_length: 16
clone_size: -
j_call: TRBJ2-7
v_call: TRBV19
cdr3_aa: CASSKTLGDRGHEQYF
cdr3_nt: TGTGCCAGTAGTAAAACCCTTGGGGACAGGGGCCACGAGCAGTACTTC

d_call: TRBD2
cdr3_length: 18
clone_size: -
j_call: TRBJ2-7
v_call: TRBV7-9
cdr3_aa: CASSLVGTSERVLYEQYF
cdr3_nt: TGTGCCAGCAGCTTAGTTGGGACTAGCGAGAGGGTCCTCTACGAGCAGTACTTC

d_call: TRBD2
cdr3_length: 16
clone_size: -
j_call: TRBJ2-3
v_call: TRBV5-6
cdr3_aa: CASSFWAASGADTQYF
cdr3_nt: TGTGCCAGCAGCTTTTGGGCCGCTAGCGGCGCAGATACGCAGTATTTT

d_call: -
cdr3_length: 14
clone_size: -
j_call: TRBJ1-2
v_call: TRBV3-1/TRBV3-2
cdr3_aa: CASSQDGGLIGYTF
cdr3_nt: TGTGCCAGCAGCCAAGATGGGGGTCTGATCGGCTACACCTTC

d_call: -
cdr3_length: 17
clone_size: few
j_call: TRBJ1-1
v_call: TRBV19
cdr3_aa: CASSMYNPNKRNTEAFF
cdr3_nt: TGTGCCAGTAGTATGTATAACCCCAACAAGAGGAACACTGAAGCTTTCTTT

d_call: TRBD2
cdr3_length: 15
clone_size: -
j_call: TRBJ2-3
v_call: TRBV11-2
cdr3_aa: CASSPTPSGGDTQYF
cdr3_nt: TGTGCCAGCAGCCCTACACCTAGCGGGGGTGATACGCAGTATTTT

d_call: -
cdr3_length: 17
clone_size: -
j_call: TRBJ1-1
v_call: TRBV27
cdr3_aa: CADKNDSFFGVNTEAFF
cdr3_nt: TGTGCCGACAAGAATGACAGCTTTTTCGGCGTGAACACTGAAGCTTTCTTT

d_call: TRBD1
cdr3_length: 13
clone_size: few
j_call: TRBJ1-2
v_call: TRBV5-4
cdr3_aa: CASSQGAGYGYTF
cdr3_nt: TGTGCCAGCAGCCAGGGGGCCGGCTATGGCTACACCTTC

d_call: -
cdr3_length: 16
clone_size: -
j_call: TRBJ1-6
v_call: TRBV5-6
cdr3_aa: CASSSAGVSYNSPLHF
cdr3_nt: TGTGCCAGCAGCTCGGCAGGGGTTTCATATAATTCACCCCTCCACTTT

d_call: TRBD2
cdr3_length: 15
clone_size: -
j_call: TRBJ2-1
v_call: TRBV9
cdr3_aa: CASSVEAGPYNEQFF
cdr3_nt: TGTGCCAGCAGCGTAGAAGCGGGGCCCTACAATGAGCAGTTCTTC

d_call: TRBD2
cdr3_length: 18
clone_size: -
j_call: TRBJ2-3
v_call: TRBV11-2
cdr3_aa: CASSLAAPGGGTTDTQYF
cdr3_nt: TGTGCCAGCAGCTTAGCGGCCCCCGGGGGGGGGACCACAGATACGCAGTATTTT

d_call: TRBD1
cdr3_length: 15
clone_size: few
j_call: TRBJ1-2
v_call: TRBV6-5
cdr3_aa: CASSYRDRGVRGYTF
cdr3_nt: TGTGCCAGCAGTTACCGGGACAGGGGGGTTAGAGGCTACACCTTC

d_call: -
cdr3_length: 14
clone_size: few
j_call: TRBJ2-2
v_call: TRBV28
cdr3_aa: CASSPGDSAGELFF
cdr3_nt: TGTGCCAGCAGTCCCGGGGACTCGGCCGGGGAGCTGTTTTTT

d_call: -
cdr3_length: 14
clone_size: -
j_call: TRBJ1-2
v_call: TRBV6-1
cdr3_aa: CASSQAEANYGYTF
cdr3_nt: TGTGCCAGCAGTCAAGCGGAAGCTAACTATGGCTACACCTTC

d_call: TRBD1
cdr3_length: 16
clone_size: -
j_call: TRBJ1-6
v_call: TRBV7-6
cdr3_aa: CASSLTGAAYNSPLHF
cdr3_nt: TGTGCCAGCAGCTTGACAGGGGCGGCCTATAATTCACCCCTCCACTTT

d_call: -
cdr3_length: 15
clone_size: -
j_call: TRBJ1-4
v_call: TRBV6-5
cdr3_aa: CASSFEGGVNEKLFF
cdr3_nt: TGTGCCAGCAGTTTCGAAGGGGGGGTTAATGAAAAACTGTTTTTT

d_call: -
cdr3_length: 17
clone_size: -
j_call: TRBJ1-1
v_call: TRBV6-2/TRBV6-3
cdr3_aa: CASSYDDPRRLTMRAFF
cdr3_nt: TGTGCCAGCAGTTACGACGATCCCCGACGGCTGACTATGCGAGCTTTCTTT

d_call: -
cdr3_length: 15
clone_size: -
j_call: TRBJ2-5
v_call: TRBV30
cdr3_aa: CAWSTRQSNVETQYF
cdr3_nt: TGTGCCTGGAGTACCCGGCAGTCGAATGTGGAGACCCAGTACTTC

d_call: TRBD1
cdr3_length: 16
clone_size: -
j_call: TRBJ1-3
v_call: TRBV25-1
cdr3_aa: CASSELGQGTGNTIYF
cdr3_nt: TGTGCCAGCAGTGAACTCGGACAGGGGACTGGAAACACCATATATTTT

d_call: -
cdr3_length: 17
clone_size: once
j_call: TRBJ1-1
v_call: TRBV3-1/TRBV3-2
cdr3_aa: CASSQGLGGGANTEAFF
cdr3_nt: TGTGCCAGCAGCCAAGGTCTTGGTGGGGGGGCGAACACTGAAGCTTTCTTT

d_call: TRBD1
cdr3_length: 15
clone_size: -
j_call: TRBJ2-1
v_call: TRBV28
cdr3_aa: CASSSPGQGASEQFF
cdr3_nt: TGTGCCAGCAGTTCACCAGGACAGGGGGCTTCTGAGCAGTTCTTC

d_call: -
cdr3_length: 12
clone_size: -
j_call: TRBJ1-6
v_call: TRBV6-5
cdr3_aa: CASTKGDSPLHF
cdr3_nt: TGTGCCAGCACCAAGGGCGATTCACCCCTCCACTTT

d_call: -
cdr3_length: 12
clone_size: once
j_call: TRBJ2-5
v_call: TRBV1
cdr3_aa: CTSSHSRGAQYF
cdr3_nt: TGCACCAGCAGCCACAGCCGGGGGGCCCAGTACTTC

d_call: -
cdr3_length: 15
clone_size: -
j_call: TRBJ2-2
v_call: TRBV7-3
cdr3_aa: CASSLTVGNTGELFF
cdr3_nt: TGTGCCAGCAGCTTAACTGTGGGGAACACCGGGGAGCTGTTTTTT

d_call: -
cdr3_length: 13
clone_size: -
j_call: TRBJ2-1
v_call: TRBV5-4
cdr3_aa: CASSPRGYNEQFF
cdr3_nt: TGTGCCAGCAGCCCTCGGGGCTACAATGAGCAGTTCTTC

d_call: -
cdr3_length: 14
clone_size: -
j_call: TRBJ1-1
v_call: TRBV11-2
cdr3_aa: CASSLVPGGTEAFF
cdr3_nt: TGTGCCAGCAGCTTAGTTCCGGGGGGCACTGAAGCTTTCTTT

d_call: -
cdr3_length: 12
clone_size: once
j_call: TRBJ1-4
v_call: TRBV27
cdr3_aa: CASSLKRKGVFF
cdr3_nt: TGTGCCAGCAGTTTAAAGAGGAAGGGTGTGTTTTTT

d_call: TRBD2
cdr3_length: 17
clone_size: -
j_call: TRBJ2-1
v_call: TRBV18
cdr3_aa: CASSPPGRSGGPNEQFF
cdr3_nt: TGTGCCAGCTCACCCCCCGGTCGTAGCGGGGGGCCGAATGAGCAGTTCTTC

d_call: -
cdr3_length: 12
clone_size: once
j_call: TRBJ2-7
v_call: TRBV28
cdr3_aa: CASSSPGDEQYF
cdr3_nt: TGTGCCAGCAGTTCACCAGGGGACGAGCAGTACTTC

d_call: -
cdr3_length: 15
clone_size: -
j_call: TRBJ2-7
v_call: TRBV14
cdr3_aa: CASSQGSGRLYEQYF
cdr3_nt: TGTGCCAGCAGCCAAGGTTCGGGCAGGTTATACGAGCAGTACTTC

d_call: -
cdr3_length: 15
clone_size: -
j_call: TRBJ1-6
v_call: TRBV19
cdr3_aa: CASKAPGNTGSPLHF
cdr3_nt: TGTGCCAGTAAGGCACCGGGCAACACTGGTTCACCCCTCCACTTT

d_call: -
cdr3_length: 14
clone_size: -
j_call: TRBJ1-1
v_call: TRBV5-1
cdr3_aa: CASSLTGQNTEAFF
cdr3_nt: TGCGCCAGCAGCTTGACAGGACAGAACACTGAAGCTTTCTTT

d_call: TRBD1
cdr3_length: 13
clone_size: -
j_call: TRBJ1-1
v_call: TRBV19
cdr3_aa: CASKTGGFTEAFF
cdr3_nt: TGTGCCTCAAAGACAGGGGGCTTTACTGAAGCTTTCTTT

d_call: -
cdr3_length: 13
clone_size: -
j_call: TRBJ1-2
v_call: TRBV9
cdr3_aa: CASSKTGTYGYTF
cdr3_nt: TGTGCCAGCAGCAAAACAGGAACCTATGGCTACACCTTC

d_call: -
cdr3_length: 15
clone_size: few
j_call: TRBJ1-1
v_call: TRBV6-5
cdr3_aa: CASIFYGWLNTEAFF
cdr3_nt: TGTGCCAGCATCTTCTACGGTTGGTTGAACACTGAAGCTTTCTTT

d_call: -
cdr3_length: 15
clone_size: -
j_call: TRBJ2-7
v_call: TRBV28
cdr3_aa: CASSSSSGISYEQYF
cdr3_nt: TGTGCCAGCAGTTCAAGCAGCGGAATTTCCTACGAGCAGTACTTC

d_call: -
cdr3_length: 15
clone_size: once
j_call: TRBJ1-4
v_call: TRBV6-5
cdr3_aa: CASSYAVGRNEKLFF
cdr3_nt: TGTGCCAGCAGTTACGCTGTGGGGCGGAATGAAAAACTGTTTTTT

d_call: -
cdr3_length: 14
clone_size: once
j_call: TRBJ2-3
v_call: TRBV29-1
cdr3_aa: CSVEGASHTDTQYF
cdr3_nt: TGCAGCGTTGAAGGCGCTTCCCACACAGATACGCAGTATTTT

d_call: TRBD2
cdr3_length: 17
clone_size: -
j_call: TRBJ2-3
v_call: TRBV27
cdr3_aa: CASSPIGLAGTPDTQYF
cdr3_nt: TGTGCCAGCAGTCCGATTGGACTAGCAGGGACCCCAGATACGCAGTATTTT

d_call: TRBD1
cdr3_length: 16
clone_size: -
j_call: TRBJ2-2
v_call: TRBV5-1
cdr3_aa: CASSVQGAQVAGELFF
cdr3_nt: TGCGCCAGCAGCGTACAGGGGGCGCAGGTCGCCGGGGAGCTGTTTTTT

d_call: -
cdr3_length: 14
clone_size: -
j_call: TRBJ1-1
v_call: TRBV5-1
cdr3_aa: CASSLTGMNTEAFF
cdr3_nt: TGCGCCAGCAGCTTGACAGGGATGAACACTGAAGCTTTCTTT

d_call: -
cdr3_length: 15
clone_size: few
j_call: TRBJ1-6
v_call: TRBV11-2
cdr3_aa: CASSLSGLPDSPLHF
cdr3_nt: TGTGCCAGCAGCTTAAGTGGTCTCCCGGATTCACCCCTCCACTTT

d_call: TRBD2
cdr3_length: 15
clone_size: -
j_call: TRBJ2-7
v_call: TRBV18
cdr3_aa: CASSPGTSGDLEQYF
cdr3_nt: TGTGCCAGCTCACCAGGGACTAGCGGGGATCTCGAGCAGTACTTC

d_call: -
cdr3_length: 17
clone_size: -
j_call: TRBJ2-3
v_call: TRBV23-1
cdr3_aa: CASSRVDRDTLTDTQYF
cdr3_nt: TGCGCCAGCAGTCGAGTTGATAGGGACACCCTCACAGATACGCAGTATTTT

d_call: -
cdr3_length: 17
clone_size: -
j_call: TRBJ1-5
v_call: TRBV5-4
cdr3_aa: CASSLGGSGMGNQPQHF
cdr3_nt: TGTGCCAGCAGCTTGGGTGGCAGTGGAATGGGAAATCAGCCCCAGCATTTT

d_call: -
cdr3_length: 13
clone_size: -
j_call: TRBJ2-7
v_call: TRBV28
cdr3_aa: CASTSGGFYEQYF
cdr3_nt: TGTGCCAGCACGTCCGGGGGATTCTACGAGCAGTACTTC

d_call: TRBD2
cdr3_length: 15
clone_size: -
j_call: TRBJ2-1
v_call: TRBV6-5
cdr3_aa: CASSPTSGSINEQFF
cdr3_nt: TGTGCCAGCAGTCCAACTAGCGGGTCCATAAATGAGCAGTTCTTC

d_call: -
cdr3_length: 16
clone_size: -
j_call: TRBJ2-1
v_call: TRBV7-2
cdr3_aa: CASSPQGTLRNNEQFF
cdr3_nt: TGTGCCAGCAGCCCCCAGGGTACCCTCCGGAATAATGAGCAGTTCTTC

d_call: -
cdr3_length: 15
clone_size: -
j_call: TRBJ1-4
v_call: TRBV11-2
cdr3_aa: CASSPIRGQNEKLFF
cdr3_nt: TGTGCCAGCAGCCCGATCCGGGGCCAGAACGAAAAACTGTTTTTT

d_call: -
cdr3_length: 15
clone_size: -
j_call: TRBJ1-2
v_call: TRBV3-1/TRBV3-2
cdr3_aa: CASSQDLTDVDGYTF
cdr3_nt: TGTGCCAGCAGCCAAGATCTTACGGACGTTGATGGCTACACCTTC

d_call: -
cdr3_length: 17
clone_size: -
j_call: TRBJ1-2
v_call: TRBV7-9
cdr3_aa: CASSLPTGTPLRQGYTF
cdr3_nt: TGTGCCAGCAGCTTACCTACCGGGACACCCTTACGTCAAGGCTACACCTTC

d_call: -
cdr3_length: 14
clone_size: -
j_call: TRBJ1-4
v_call: TRBV14
cdr3_aa: CASSQGRFNEKLFF
cdr3_nt: TGTGCCAGCAGCCAAGGGCGTTTTAATGAAAAACTGTTTTTT